This TCR beta chain was identified during a study of PD-1 blockade in classical Hodgkin lymphoma. On the study more broadly: Patients in the cohort were put on intravenous nivolumab, 3 mg/kg every 2 weeks. Study-level findings and limits: Relapsed/refractory patients reportedly had the lowest baseline TCR diversity, below newly diagnosed patients, who were below healthy donors. Patients starting nivolumab less than 1 year after ASCT had lower diversity and were excluded from later analyses.

Documented time point: cycle 4 day 1 (C4D1), after less than seven weeks of nivolumab. Patients all relapsed after autologous stem cell transplantation, and there was variation in brentuximab vedotin exposure. Notes on this clone: The antigen is not known.

The protocol was immunoSEQ multiplex PCR, while the TCRdb copy is restricted to in-frame clones and leaves out a portion. The sample includes some 86,000 clones, 90% seen only once; the top ten take approximately 2.9%. The TCR comes from a human donor with classical Hodgkin lymphoma. This specimen was peripheral blood mononuclear cells (PBMCs), taken before the fourth cycle of nivolumab.

The CDR3 loop reads CARSKHRINPGWGTDTQYF. The CDR3 DNA reads as TGTGCCAGAAGCAAACACCGTATTAATCCCGGATGGGGCACAGATACGCAGTATTTT. The chain uses TRBV5-3 and TRBJ2-3; unclear D gene. TRBV5-3 is filed as an ORF, its function uncertain. V was shortened by 4 bases and J by 1 base, with 25 bases between the two germline ends. This CDR3 has 19 amino acids.